This TCR beta chain is drawn from a study of identical twins. Study-wide results and caveats: Reduced insertions were recorded for abundant cord blood beta clonotypes, with no such pattern in memory repertoires.

The CDR3 consists of 14 residues. The trim removed 1 base at V and 3 bases at J, leaving 2 bases unmatched. CDR1 SGHAT and CDR2 FQDESV come from the germline V gene (reference sequence). Using its own MiXCR run on the 5' RACE reads, TCRdb lists one record per CDR3 protein. The sample gives 400,000 to 500,000 distinct CDR3 sequences, approximately 15% of which show up once; 0.95% to 1% is in the top ten. This clonotype showed up many times. Its antigen is as yet unknown. Everyone who gave samples was a healthy Caucasian. The data also belong to a second study, concerning yellow fever vaccine responses in identical twins.

The sequenced sample consisted of CD4+ T cells sorted from blood. This clonotype was sampled from a woman between 18 and 29 years old in good health. The rearrangement uses TRBV11-1 and TRBJ2-7; TRBD2 matches at 8 bases. The DNA of the CDR3 is TGTGCCAGCAGCTTAGGCCTAGCGGGCTACGAGCAGTACTTC. It translates to CASSLGLAGYEQYF. The whole variable domain, filled in from reference TRBV11-1 and TRBJ2-7, reads EAEVAQSPRYKITEKSQAVAFWCDPISGHATLYWYRQILGQGPELLVQFQDESVVDDSQLPKDRFSAERLKGVDSTLKIQPAELGDSAMYLCASSLGLAGYEQYFGPGTRLTVT.